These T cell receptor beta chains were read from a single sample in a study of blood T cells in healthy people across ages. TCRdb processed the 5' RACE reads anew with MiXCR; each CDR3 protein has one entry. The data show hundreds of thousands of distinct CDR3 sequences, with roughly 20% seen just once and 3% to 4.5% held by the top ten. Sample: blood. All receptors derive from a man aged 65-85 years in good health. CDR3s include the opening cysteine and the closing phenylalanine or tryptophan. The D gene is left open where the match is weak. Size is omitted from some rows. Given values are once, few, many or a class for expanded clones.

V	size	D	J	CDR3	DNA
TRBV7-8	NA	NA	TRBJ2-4	CASSTGVGEPNLAKNIQYF	TGTGCCAGCAGCACGGGGGTCGGGGAACCCAATCTAGCCAAAAACATTCAGTACTTC
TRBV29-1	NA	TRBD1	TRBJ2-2	CSVGDRGRTGELFF	TGCAGCGTTGGGGACAGGGGCCGCACCGGGGAGCTGTTTTTT
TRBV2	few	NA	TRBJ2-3	CASGRDINTDTQYF	TGTGCCAGTGGGAGGGACATAAACACAGATACGCAGTATTTT
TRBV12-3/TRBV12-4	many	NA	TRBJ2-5	CASSLLAGLSPQETQYF	TGTGCCAGCAGTTTATTGGCGGGCCTCTCACCTCAAGAGACCCAGTACTTC
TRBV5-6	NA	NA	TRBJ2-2	CASLSSLGRRGELFF	TGTGCCAGCCTTTCGTCTCTCGGGAGACGTGGGGAGCTGTTTTTT
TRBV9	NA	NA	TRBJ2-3	CASSSEGGPTDTQYF	TGTGCCAGCTCCTCTGAGGGGGGCCCAACAGATACGCAGTATTTT
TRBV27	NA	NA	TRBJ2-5	CASRGTKLVEETQYF	TGTGCCAGTAGGGGGACCAAATTGGTAGAGGAGACCCAGTACTTC
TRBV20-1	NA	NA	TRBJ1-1	CSASLTSNTEAFF	TGCAGTGCTAGTCTGACATCGAACACTGAAGCTTTCTTT
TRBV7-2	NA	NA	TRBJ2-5	CASSIGLAETQYF	TGTGCCAGCAGCATCGGTCTCGCAGAGACCCAGTACTTC
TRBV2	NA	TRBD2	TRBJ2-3	CASSRRGAGVGTDTQYF	TGTGCCAGCAGTCGACGGGGAGCGGGAGTTGGCACAGATACGCAGTATTTT
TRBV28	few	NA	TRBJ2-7	CASSPGSYYEQYF	TGTGCCAGCAGTCCCGGTTCTTACTACGAGCAGTACTTC